The sequence of this T cell receptor (beta chain) was determined in a study of blood T cell repertoires in COVID-19. For the study at large: Material from acute and convalescent COVID-19 was sourced from the United States, Italy and Spain. Sources were T cells, B-cell-depleted T cells, or PBMCs; the material itself was cDNA or gDNA.

In the original analysis: For nucleated cells, counts were estimated from reference gene primer amplification. Only in-frame clones appear in the TCRdb table, and some are missing; sequencing was by immunoSEQ multiplex PCR. The DNA gave D and trimming, while V, J and clone size come from that table. The table lists over 120,000 clones, approximately 84% of them singletons. With V trimmed by 0 bases and J by 5 bases, 7 bases remained unmatched. Germline CDR1 reads SGHAT; CDR2 reads FQNNGV. This CDR3 comprises 15 residues. J is TRBJ2-7 and V is TRBV11-2; the match to TRBD2 covers 7 bases. This sequence originates from a human donor in a cohort sampled during active COVID-19. Sample: peripheral blood. CDR3 nucleotide sequence: TGTGCCAGCAGCTTAGATTTGGGTAGCGGGCACGAGCAGTACGTC. Translated: CASSLDLGSGHEQYV.